The entry below gives a single TCR beta chain sequence along with its context. Germline V gene lookup returns CDR1 MNHNS and CDR2 SASEGT. There are 14 residues in the CDR3. The J segment lost 8 bases and the V segment lost 5 bases, leaving 11 bases of the junction unmatched. These data originate in a study of technical replicates of blood from several donors. Clones were read by immunoSEQ multiplex PCR, and TCRdb kept only the in-frame ones, dropping some. Seen here are about 84,000 clones, just under 95% observed once, and the top ten hold more than 0.25%. The sequenced sample consisted of T cells isolated from PBMCs. This chain uses TRBV6-1 with TRBJ1-2, with 7 bases aligning to TRBD1. The TCR originated in a human donor in good health. The CDR3 coding sequence is TGTGCCAGCAGTCCCCGGGACAGCTTTGGAGGCTACACCTTC. Translated, it gives CASSPRDSFGGYTF.